This TCR beta chain comes out of a study of CD8+ T cells in alopecia areata. This clone was counted only a few times. Its target is unknown. The authors sorted CD4+ and CD8+ T cells from PBMCs. cDNA reverse transcribed from extracted RNA served as the sequencing template. TCRdb's copy holds only in-frame clones and misses some; the assay was immunoSEQ multiplex PCR. Of more than 95,000 clones in the sample, 55% to 65% were seen once. With 6 bases clipped from V and 6 bases from J, the junction kept 3 bases outside the gene matches. CDR1 is SNHLY and CDR2 is FYNNEI in the germline V gene. This CDR3 has 13 residues. Whole-study results and caveats: Normal scalp had lower clonality than lesional scalp, with alopecia totalis/universalis lesions showing this most strongly. Resident alphabeta T-cell populations of normal skin are likewise subject to sequencing in scalp samples. Among patients, TCR sharing was less clear than in mice, a difference possibly due in part to HLA diversity in the patient population.

Sequencing was carried out using CD4+ T cells sorted from blood. The chain recombines TRBV2 with TRBJ2-7; 12 nucleotides line up with TRBD2. The TCR comes from a human donor in good health. Written as DNA, the CDR3 is TGTGCCAGCAGCCTACTAGCGGGGGGCGAGCAGTACTTC. Translating gives CASSLLAGGEQYF.